The rows below give T cell receptor beta chains drawn from one sample of a study of CD8 T cells in Susac syndrome. TCRdb re-derived calls from the immunoSEQ multiplex PCR reads in MiXCR, one entry per CDR3 protein. The sample includes over 95,000 distinct CDR3 sequences, 85% to 95% of them seen just once. The sequencing input was CD8+ T cells from PBMCs. Every receptor here comes from a human donor in good health. CDR3s include the opening cysteine and the closing phenylalanine or tryptophan. A D gene is named only where the DNA matches it firmly. The listing skips clone size in some rows; elsewhere it reads once, few, many or a size class.

v_call	d_call	clone_size	j_call	cdr3_aa	cdr3_nt
TRBV14	.	.	TRBJ2-1	CASSLQGDNEQFF	TGTGCCAGCAGCCTTCAGGGAGACAATGAGCAGTTCTTC
TRBV20-1	.	.	TRBJ1-2	CSARLDYGYTF	TGCAGTGCTAGGTTGGACTATGGCTACACCTTC
TRBV10-3	.	once	TRBJ2-3	CAISESESATDTQYF	TGTGCCATCAGTGAGTCAGAGAGTGCGACAGATACGCAGTATTTT
TRBV6-5	TRBD2	.	TRBJ2-3	CASSYGSGGGSDTQYF	TGTGCCAGCAGTTACGGGAGCGGGGGCGGCTCAGATACGCAGTATTTT
TRBV29-1	TRBD1	.	TRBJ1-2	CSVGRDRDGYTF	TGCAGCGTCGGCCGGGACAGGGATGGCTACACCTTC
TRBV7-2	TRBD1	.	TRBJ1-2	CASSFRTGGNYGYTF	TGTGCCAGCAGCTTTAGGACAGGGGGAAACTATGGCTACACCTTC
TRBV4-3	TRBD2	once	TRBJ2-3	CASSQGGGRVDTQYF	TGCGCCAGCAGCCAAGGCGGGGGGCGTGTGGATACGCAGTATTTT
TRBV29-1	.	.	TRBJ1-2	CSVPSGMDQDGYTF	TGCAGCGTCCCATCAGGGATGGACCAGGATGGCTACACCTTC
TRBV19	TRBD2	once	TRBJ2-2	CASSQREISGELFF	TGTGCCAGTAGTCAGCGGGAGATTTCGGGGGAGCTGTTTTTT
TRBV7-8	.	.	TRBJ2-2	CASTSGTNTGELFF	TGTGCCAGCACGTCCGGGACGAACACCGGGGAGCTGTTTTTT
TRBV5-6	TRBD1	.	TRBJ2-2	CASSLGQGVTGELFF	TGTGCCAGCAGCTTGGGGCAGGGGGTGACCGGGGAGCTGTTTTTT
TRBV19	.	.	TRBJ1-4	CASRTGLMPPRSTNEKLFF	TGTGCCAGTAGGACAGGATTAATGCCTCCTCGGTCGACTAATGAAAAACTGTTTTTT
TRBV20-1	.	.	TRBJ1-1	CSASRGTEAFF	TGCAGTGCTAGTCGTGGAACTGAAGCTTTCTTT
TRBV6-5	.	.	TRBJ2-3	CATVSSPGDTQYF	TGTGCCACCGTCTCGAGTCCCGGAGATACGCAGTATTTT
TRBV30	.	.	TRBJ1-4	CAWNKASEKLFF	TGTGCCTGGAACAAAGCGTCGGAAAAACTGTTTTTT
TRBV19	.	.	TRBJ2-1	CASTWGASYNEQFF	TGTGCCAGTACGTGGGGCGCCTCCTACAATGAGCAGTTCTTC
TRBV27	.	.	TRBJ2-2	CASSLSGNAGELFF	TGTGCCAGCAGTTTATCAGGGAACGCCGGGGAGCTGTTTTTT
TRBV29-1	TRBD2	once	TRBJ2-7	CSVAYSGTRGLRNEQYF	TGCAGCGTTGCATATTCGGGGACTAGAGGTTTGCGCAACGAGCAGTACTTC
TRBV9	.	.	TRBJ1-1	CASSNRNTEAFF	TGTGCCAGCAGCAACAGGAACACTGAAGCTTTCTTT
TRBV10-3	.	.	TRBJ2-2	CAIRDSTGELFF	TGTGCCATCAGGGACAGCACCGGGGAGCTGTTTTTT
TRBV18	.	.	TRBJ1-4	CASSPRQVATNEKLFF	TGTGCCAGCTCACCTCGACAAGTTGCAACTAATGAAAAACTGTTTTTT
TRBV25-1	TRBD1	.	TRBJ2-7	CASSEPGQGDYEQYF	TGTGCCAGCAGTGAGCCGGGACAGGGGGACTACGAGCAGTACTTC
TRBV10-3	TRBD2	.	TRBJ2-7	CAISDYGTSGRVYEQYF	TGTGCCATCAGTGACTACGGGACTAGCGGGAGGGTTTACGAGCAGTACTTC
TRBV19	TRBD1	.	TRBJ1-1	CASSSYTGAPWGTEAFF	TGTGCCAGTAGTTCTTATACAGGGGCCCCTTGGGGCACTGAAGCTTTCTTT
TRBV20-1	.	.	TRBJ1-1	CSARDSITDLNTEAFF	TGCAGTGCTAGAGATAGCATTACAGATCTGAACACTGAAGCTTTCTTT
TRBV6-1	.	.	TRBJ1-2	CASILYPGSNYGYTF	TGTGCCAGCATACTTTACCCAGGGTCGAACTATGGCTACACCTTC
TRBV20-1	TRBD2	.	TRBJ2-2	CSARDPSAGGAGELFF	TGCAGTGCTAGAGATCCGTCCGCGGGGGGGGCCGGGGAGCTGTTTTTT
TRBV9	.	.	TRBJ1-6	CASSAIPGRGPENSPLHF	TGTGCCAGCAGCGCGATCCCCGGACGCGGGCCGGAGAATTCACCCCTCCACTTT